The T cell receptor (beta chain) under discussion was sequenced for a study of beta chain features in type 1 diabetes. This clone has more than one count but fewer than ten. Its matching antigen is unknown. The length of the CDR3 is 14 residues. The germline V gene encodes CDR1 MDHEN and CDR2 SYDVKM. V lost 2 bases and J 2 bases, leaving 9 bases between the germline ends. Isolated RNA was reverse transcribed in full, so expressed TCRB transcripts were sequenced. Repertoires were generated with immunoSEQ multiplex PCR, while TCRdb's copy carries only in-frame clones and drops some. The data contain 200,000 to 300,000 clones, approximately 10% of them seen just once; the ten biggest clones take up more than 0.015%. Study outcomes and limitations: Type 1 diabetes patients showed a moderate but significant shortening of TCRB CDR3s in all four CD4+ subsets.

The specimen sequenced was naive CD4+ T cells from blood. This clonotype was obtained from a man aged 30 to 45 with type 1 diabetes. The V and J genes are TRBV28 and TRBJ1-2; D not certain. CDR3 DNA sequence: TGTGCCAGCAGTTTAGGCGCCAGGAACTATGGCTACACCTTC. Translation gives CASSLGARNYGYTF.